These 10 T cell receptor beta chains came from one sample sequenced in a study of monozygotic twins with inflammatory bowel disease. TCRdb re-called the 5' RACE reads; one entry per CDR3 protein, DNA not given. Recorded here are about 300,000 distinct CDR3 sequences; the top ten clones represent less than 6.5%. Input material: blood. The receptors were gathered from a human donor with ulcerative colitis or Crohn's disease, or a healthy co-twin of an affected twin (not recorded which).

V gene TRBV19 combines with J gene TRBJ2-2; lacking DNA, the TRBD2 call made by TCRdb goes unchecked. The CDR3 spans 17 residues. CDR1 LNHDA and CDR2 SQIVND come from the germline V gene (reference sequence). The CDR3 sequence is CASSMGSRGANTGELFF.

V gene TRBV7-2 combines with J gene TRBJ2-1; TCRdb returns TRBD2, unconfirmable since there is no DNA. CDR3 size: 15 residues. The germline V gene has CDR1 SGHTA and CDR2 FQGNSA. The CDR3 is CASSRTSGSRNEQFF.

This CDR3 is CASSPGQDEQYF. This chain joins TRBV4-1 and TRBJ2-7; TCRdb lists TRBD1, though no DNA is available to test this call. This CDR3 has 12 residues. Germline V gene sequence: CDR1 MGHRA, CDR2 YSYEKL.

The V and J genes are TRBV5-1 and TRBJ2-7; checking the TCRdb D call of TRBD1 is not possible without DNA. This CDR3 has 16 residues. Germline V lookup: CDR1 SGHRS, CDR2 YFSETQ. The CDR3 region is CASSLSGAGSSYEQYF.

CDR3: CASSVLAGGHEQFF. The rearrangement links TRBV3-1 to TRBJ2-1; TCRdb indicates TRBD2, and absent DNA this call remains unverified. The germline CDR1 and CDR2 sequences are LGHDT and YNNKEL (reference sequence). The CDR3 contains 14 residues.

The chain uses TRBV25-1 and TRBJ2-7; TCRdb proposes TRBD1, but this gene call is untestable without DNA. This CDR3 is 16 amino acids long. The germline gives CDR1 MGHDK, CDR2 SYGVNS. The CDR3 here is CASSDSRGVFSYEQYF.

The chain employs TRBV12-3 or TRBV12-4 and TRBJ2-7; TCRdb proposes TRBD2, but this gene call is untestable without DNA. This CDR3 region has 15 residues. The CDR3 spells CASSLAGSGGHEQYF.

The chain joins TRBV4-3 to TRBJ1-5; the D call of TRBD1 rests on TCRdb alone, since no DNA is present to check it. Germline V gene lookup returns CDR1 LGHNA and CDR2 YSLEER. This CDR3 has 19 amino acids. CDR3 sequence reads: CASSQEAIGAGSGNQPQHF.

This chain joins TRBV6-5 and TRBJ2-3; TCRdb's D gene call, TRBD2, goes unchecked for lack of DNA. This CDR3 is 15 amino acids long. Germline V lookup: CDR1 MNHEY, CDR2 SVGAGI. CDR3 amino acids: CASSLTSGRTDTQYF.

The rearrangement uses TRBV19 and TRBJ1-1. Germline CDR1 LNHDA, CDR2 SQIVND (reference sequence). The CDR3 spans 13 residues. The CDR3 sequence is CASSMKGNTEAFF.